These 30 T cell receptor beta chains were sequenced from one sample in a study of shared clonotypes between healthy human individuals. The naive CD8 fraction comprised CD45RO-negative cells positively selected for CCR7 and excluded terminally differentiated effector memory CD45RA+ cells. TCRdb's table, derived via immunoSEQ multiplex PCR, lists solely in-frame clones and lacks some. Among around 580,000 clones, 95% to 98% were seen once, and the ten largest hold 0.3%. Sequencing input: naive CD8+ T cells sorted from blood. The source is a man younger than 45 in good health.

This clone is a singleton in its sample. The chain is built from TRBV7-2 and TRBJ2-1; D call uncertain. CDR3 length: 14 residues. V shed 4 bases and J shed 1 base, with 8 bases lying between them. The germline V gene encodes CDR1 SGHTA and CDR2 FQGNSA. The CDR3 sequence is CASSSSSSYNEQFF. In DNA, the CDR3 is TGTGCCAGCAGCTCCTCGTCTTCCTACAATGAGCAGTTCTTC.

This sequence joins TRBV6-1 and TRBJ2-7; unclear D gene. V lost 0 bases and J lost 4, with 16 bases in between. Germline CDR1 is MNHNS and CDR2 is SASEGT. The CDR3 is 16 residues long. The DNA for the CDR3 is TGTGCCAGCAGTGAAGCTTGGGAAAAGCCCAATTACGAGCAGTACTTC. It translates to CASSEAWEKPNYEQYF.

A single count supports this clone. The rearrangement joins TRBV11-2 to TRBJ2-7; D unresolved. Trimming took off 0 bases at V and 0 bases at J, with 6 bases between the two ends. CDR1 SGHAT and CDR2 FQNNGV come from the germline V gene. The CDR3 runs to 14 residues. CDR3 sequence (DNA): TGTGCCAGCAGCTTAGATCTTAGCTCCTACGAGCAGTACTTC. This translates into CASSLDLSSYEQYF.

The genes are TRBV29-1 and TRBJ2-1; D tentatively fits TRBD1 or TRBD2 (5 bases each). The CDR3 covers 13 residues. Trimming removed 4 bases at V and 3 bases at J, with 10 bases between. The germline gives CDR1 SQVTM, CDR2 ANQGSEA. The CDR3 DNA follows: TGCAGCGTTGGGGTGAGGGGCTACAATGAGCAGTTCTTC. Protein: CSVGVRGYNEQFF.

The chain uses TRBV6-5 and TRBJ2-1, with D perhaps matching TRBD2 (6 bases). Per the germline V gene, CDR1 is MNHEY and CDR2 is SVGAGI. The CDR3 has 16 amino acids. With 2 bases removed from V and 5 bases from J, the gap between germline ends came to 16 bases. CDR3 DNA sequence: TGTGCCAGCAGTTACAATTGGGGGGAGAGTGACAATGAGCAGTTCTTC. Protein: CASSYNWGESDNEQFF.

The chain is built from TRBV7-9 and TRBJ2-1, with TRBD1 matching over 10 bases. After removal of 5 bases from V and 7 bases from J, the junction contained 11 bases not matched to a gene. This CDR3 comprises 16 residues. Germline lookup yields CDR1 SEHNR and CDR2 FQNEAQ (reference sequence). CDR3 region: CASSQDRGELRNEQFF. The CDR3 region has the DNA TGTGCCAGCAGCCAGGACAGGGGGGAACTAAGGAATGAGCAGTTCTTC.

The J gene is TRBJ2-1, the V gene TRBV6-4; TRBD2 matches at 10 bases. Germline CDR1 MRHNA, CDR2 SNTAGT. V dropped 3 bases and J dropped 7; count of bases not matched to a gene: 12. This CDR3 is 17 amino acids long. CDR3 protein: CASSEGLAGVSYNEQFF. The CDR3 nucleotides read TGTGCCAGCAGTGAAGGGCTAGCGGGAGTTTCGTATAATGAGCAGTTCTTC.

The chain employs TRBV21-1 and TRBJ2-1; TRBD2 is taken as the D call from the table, unchecked against the DNA. TRBV21-1 counts as a pseudogene. The CDR3 covers 16 residues. The CDR3 sequence is CASSPPGLAGWNEQFF. The DNA for the CDR3 is TGTGCCAGCAGCCCTCCGGGACTAGCGGGTTGGAATGAGCAGTTCTTC.

V is TRBV5-5 and J is TRBJ1-1; 9 bases are shared with TRBD1. Germline loops: CDR1 SGHKS, CDR2 YYEKEE (reference sequence). V shed 0 bases and J 11 bases; nucleotides not matched to a gene: 8. The CDR3 is 14 amino acids. DNA for the CDR3: TGTGCCAGCAGCTTGGCCGGACAGGGGAGGGACGCTTTCTTT. This codes for CASSLAGQGRDAFF.

The chain links TRBV6-6 to TRBJ2-7; D is unclear. The CDR3 is 15 amino acids. Trimming pared 2 bases from V and 0 bases from J, leaving 11 bases between. CDR1 is MNHNY, CDR2 SVGAGI, per germline (reference sequence). The CDR3 loop is CASSYTSWSSYEQYF. The CDR3 nucleotides read TGTGCCAGCAGTTACACGTCATGGAGCTCCTACGAGCAGTACTTC.

The chain employs TRBV27 and TRBJ2-3; D remains ambiguous. Trimming took off 8 bases at V and 5 bases at J, with 5 bases between the two ends. From germline, CDR1 is MNHEY and CDR2 SMNVEV (reference sequence). The CDR3 sequence is 10 residues long. The CDR3 loop is CASVGDTQYF. The CDR3 region has the DNA TGTGCCAGCGTCGGAGATACGCAGTATTTT.

The V call is TRBV28, the J call TRBJ2-3; a possible D gene is TRBD2 (5 bases). Germline V gene lookup returns CDR1 MDHEN and CDR2 SYDVKM. The CDR3 totals 16 residues. The V gene lost 4 bases and the J gene lost 1 base, with 15 bases spanning the gap. CDR3 sequence: CASSSPRTRGTDTQYF. The DNA for the CDR3 is TGTGCCAGCAGTTCCCCGAGGACTCGGGGCACAGATACGCAGTATTTT.

The chain combines TRBV21-1 with TRBJ2-5; the table's D call TRBD1 went unverified against the DNA. TRBV21-1 counts as a pseudogene. This CDR3 is 15 amino acids long. CDR3 coding DNA: TGTGCCAGCAACCCAGACAGGATGGTCAAAGAGACCCAGTACTTC. It translates to CASNPDRMVKETQYF.

The gene calls are TRBV29-1 and TRBJ2-1; 9 bases agree with TRBD2. The CDR3 length is 15 residues. The J segment lost 4 bases and the V segment lost 2 bases, leaving 6 bases of the junction unmatched. Germline V gene lookup returns CDR1 SQVTM and CDR2 ANQGSEA. The CDR3 loop is CSVERREGRYNEQFF. In DNA form, the CDR3 reads TGCAGCGTTGAAAGGCGGGAGGGCCGGTACAATGAGCAGTTCTTC.

The chain's CDR3 is CASSLGRSQYF. CDR3 sequence (DNA): TGCGCCAGCAGCTTGGGAAGAAGCCAGTACTTC. This chain links TRBV5-1 with TRBJ2-7; no definite D call. With 0 bases removed from V and 10 bases from J, the gap between germline ends came to 8 bases. This CDR3 comprises 11 residues. Looked up from germline, CDR1 is SGHRS and CDR2 is YFSETQ.

The genes are TRBV5-1 and TRBJ2-3; D may be TRBD1 or TRBD2 (5 bases each). Germline CDR1 and CDR2: SGHRS and YFSETQ. The CDR3 length is 19 residues. The V gene lost 0 bases and the J gene lost 6 bases, with 26 bases spanning the gap. DNA for the CDR3: TGCGCCAGCAGCTTGGCCCCAGGGACCGGTCTCGTCCTGGGGGATACGCAGTATTTT. It translates to CASSLAPGTGLVLGDTQYF.

The V gene is TRBV9, the J gene TRBJ1-3, with a possible D match to TRBD1 (5 bases). CDR3 size: 14 residues. V was shortened by 3 bases and J by 2 bases, with 9 bases between the two germline ends. Germline CDR1 and CDR2: SGDLS and YYNGEE. The CDR3 DNA reads as TGTGCCAGCAGCGGGGCAGGGACTGGAAACACCATATATTTT. This codes for CASSGAGTGNTIYF.

The gene calls are TRBV6-1 and TRBJ1-5, with a possible D match to TRBD1 (6 bases). CDR1 is MNHNS, CDR2 SASEGT, per germline. CDR3 length equals 14 residues. V was trimmed by 7 bases and J by 0 bases, leaving 10 bases between them. CDR3 sequence (DNA): TGTGCCAGCACTGGGGGCTATAGCAATCAGCCCCAGCATTTT. This sequence encodes CASTGGYSNQPQHF.

The chain recombines TRBV7-6 with TRBJ2-1; D gene unclear. The CDR3 has 14 amino acids. V lost 5 bases and J 3 bases, leaving 11 bases between the germline ends. CDR1 is SGHVS and CDR2 is FNYEAQ in the germline V gene. This CDR3 reads CASSTESSYNEQFF. The DNA of the CDR3 is TGTGCCAGCAGCACTGAATCTAGCTACAATGAGCAGTTCTTC.

The CDR3 coding sequence is TGTGCCAGCAGCTTAGTGAGACTAGCGGGAGTCTACAATGAGCAGTTCTTC. Residues: CASSLVRLAGVYNEQFF. The chain carries TRBV11-2 and TRBJ2-1, with 12 bases matching TRBD2. The V gene end was trimmed by 1 base and the J gene end by 3 bases; junction bases not matched to a gene: 4. This CDR3 contains 17 residues. Germline V gene lookup returns CDR1 SGHAT and CDR2 FQNNGV.

The CDR3 sequence is CASSEGPSGLSYEQFF. Written as DNA, the CDR3 is TGTGCCAGCAGTGAAGGGCCTAGCGGGTTATCCTACGAGCAGTTCTTC. The chain employs TRBV2 and TRBJ2-1; TRBD2 matches at 8 bases. This CDR3 spans 16 amino acids. In germline, CDR1 is SNHLY, CDR2 FYNNEI. Germline trimming cut 1 base from V and 10 bases from J; bases unmatched to any gene: 12.

The genes are TRBV7-9 and TRBJ2-1; 8 bases line up with TRBD1. CDR1 and CDR2 from the germline V gene are SEHNR and FQNEAQ (reference sequence). V shed 5 bases, J shed 4 bases, and the junction held 10 bases outside the gene matches. The CDR3 is 16 amino acids. CDR3 DNA sequence: TGTGCCAGCAGCCCAAGGACAGGGAGTAGTTACAATGAGCAGTTCTTC. It codes for CASSPRTGSSYNEQFF.

J is TRBJ1-4 and V is TRBV28; 10 bases match TRBD1. This CDR3 contains 12 residues. With V trimmed by 10 bases and J by 8 bases, 4 bases remained unmatched. Germline V CDR1 and CDR2: MDHEN, SYDVKM. The CDR3 nucleotides read TGTGCCACCCGGACAGGGGGGGAAAAACTGTTTTTT. Amino acids: CATRTGGEKLFF.

The chain combines TRBV18 with TRBJ2-7, with D perhaps assigned TRBD1 or TRBD2 (5 bases each). The germline CDR1 and CDR2 sequences are KGHSH and LQKENI. The CDR3 contains 14 residues. V was trimmed by 3 bases and J by 2 bases, leaving 11 bases between them. The CDR3 DNA reads as TGTGCCAGCTCACCTACGGGGCTCCCCTACGAGCAGTACTTC. Its translation: CASSPTGLPYEQYF.

V and J are TRBV5-6 and TRBJ1-2, with D maybe TRBD1 (5 bases). The CDR3 is 13 residues long. Germline CDR1 and CDR2: SGHDT and YYEEEE. Trimming left V 0 bases short and J 3 bases short, with 6 bases between. The CDR3 coding sequence is TGTGCCAGCAGCTTGGGCAGGGACTATGGCTACACCTTC. It codes for CASSLGRDYGYTF.

The chain has TRBV14 and TRBJ2-7; D perhaps matches TRBD1 (5 bases). Trimming pared 3 bases from V and 2 bases from J, leaving 14 bases between. The CDR3 has 15 residues. Per the germline V gene, CDR1 is SGHDN and CDR2 is FVKESK. The CDR3 loop reads CASSQAGYSAYEQYF. In nucleotides, the CDR3 is TGTGCCAGCAGCCAGGCAGGGTACTCCGCCTACGAGCAGTACTTC.

This chain links TRBV5-4 with TRBJ2-7, with TRBD2 identical over 12 bases. V shed 2 bases, J shed 2 bases, and the junction held 2 bases outside the gene matches. CDR1 and CDR2 (germline): SGHNT, YYREEE (reference sequence). The CDR3 loop spans 15 amino acids. The CDR3 nucleotides are TGTGCCAGCAGCTTCTGGACTAGCGGGACCTACGAGCAGTACTTC. Translated: CASSFWTSGTYEQYF.

CDR3 coding DNA: TGTGCCACACAGAGCTATGGCTACACCTTC. This translates into CATQSYGYTF. The genes are TRBV28 and TRBJ1-2; no clear D. The CDR3 consists of 10 residues. Per germline, CDR1 MDHEN and CDR2 SYDVKM. Trimming took off 10 bases at V and 4 bases at J, with 7 bases between the two ends.

This chain links TRBV7-9 with TRBJ2-7; TRBD2 is a possible D gene (6 bases). The CDR3 runs 14 residues. The germline V and J ends were trimmed by 0 bases and 5 bases, with 11 bases remaining between them. Germline CDR1 and CDR2: SEHNR and FQNEAQ (reference sequence). CDR3 bases: TGTGCCAGCAGCTTAGCGAGGAGGGTTGACGAGCAGTACTTC. Its protein is CASSLARRVDEQYF.

The chain recombines TRBV7-9 with TRBJ2-1; no reliable D call. The V gene's germline CDR1 is SEHNR and CDR2 FQNEAQ (reference sequence). Trimming took off 3 bases at V and 7 bases at J, with 7 bases between the two ends. The CDR3 is 12 residues long. The CDR3 reads CASSFGRNEQFF. The CDR3 DNA reads TGTGCCAGCAGCTTCGGGCGGAATGAGCAGTTCTTC. Filled out from reference TRBV7-9 and TRBJ2-1, the complete variable domain reads DTGVSQNPRHKITKRGQNVTFRCDPISEHNRLYWYRQTLGQGPEFLTYFQNEAQLEKSRLLSDRFSAERPKGSFSTLEIQRTEQGDSAMYLCASSFGRNEQFFGPGTRLTVL.